This is a list of T cell receptor beta chains from one sample in a study of beta chain features in type 1 diabetes. Sequencing used immunoSEQ multiplex PCR; TCRdb keeps in-frame clones, though not all of them. The sample has 630,000 or so clones, 11% to 15% seen once. Sequences were obtained from naive CD4+ T cells from blood. These receptors all stem from a man aged 18 to 29 with type 1 diabetes. The CDR3 runs from the conserved cysteine through the conserved F or W. D genes are given only for firm matches. Size is stated for part of the rows, as once, few or many counts, or as a class when the clone is expanded.

j_call,cdr3_length,d_call,clone_size,v_call,cdr3_aa,cdr3_nt
TRBJ2-5,11,-,-,TRBV28,CASSTRETQYF,TGTGCCAGCAGTACGCGTGAGACCCAGTACTTC
TRBJ1-3,18,-,few,TRBV30,CAWRPTGAGRISGNTIYF,TGTGCCTGGAGGCCTACTGGGGCCGGACGGATCTCTGGAAACACCATATATTTT
TRBJ2-6,15,TRBD1,few,TRBV7-9,CASTEVGDRSNVLTF,TGTGCCAGCACCGAAGTAGGGGACAGGTCCAACGTCCTGACTTTC
TRBJ2-7,13,-,-,TRBV6-5,CASSYSGRPEQYF,TGTGCCAGCAGTTACTCTGGGCGTCCCGAGCAGTACTTC
TRBJ2-7,14,-,-,TRBV29-1,CSVGAMGRAYEQYF,TGCAGCGTTGGAGCCATGGGCAGGGCCTACGAGCAGTACTTC
TRBJ2-5,17,TRBD2,few,TRBV7-2,CASSLKEAGGPGETQYF,TGTGCCAGCAGCTTAAAAGAAGCGGGGGGGCCTGGAGAGACCCAGTACTTC
TRBJ1-3,16,TRBD1,-,TRBV9,CASRAGIGTGGNTIYF,TGTGCCAGCAGAGCCGGGATTGGGACAGGGGGAAACACCATATATTTT
TRBJ2-7,13,-,-,TRBV4-3,CASSQDWGHEQYF,TGCGCCAGCAGCCAAGATTGGGGGCACGAGCAGTACTTC
TRBJ2-7,14,TRBD1,few,TRBV6-5,CASRSGQGLHEQYF,TGTGCCAGCCGGTCGGGACAGGGGCTTCACGAGCAGTACTTC
TRBJ2-2,16,-,few,TRBV7-2,CASSSAGDWLTGELFF,TGTGCCAGCAGCTCCGCCGGGGACTGGCTAACCGGGGAGCTGTTTTTT
TRBJ2-7,14,TRBD2,-,TRBV5-1,CASSPTSGGYEQYF,TGCGCCAGCAGCCCTACTAGCGGGGGATACGAGCAGTACTTC
TRBJ2-7,12,-,few,TRBV7-9,CASSSIPWEQYF,TGTGCCAGCAGCTCTATTCCCTGGGAGCAGTACTTC
TRBJ2-5,15,-,-,TRBV6-5,CASSYSNGFQETQYF,TGTGCCAGCAGTTACTCGAACGGGTTCCAAGAGACCCAGTACTTC
TRBJ1-2,13,-,-,TRBV4-3,CASSQQGGRGYTF,TGCGCCAGCAGCCAACAGGGAGGTAGGGGCTACACCTTC
TRBJ1-1,16,-,few,TRBV7-2,CASSPQHRTRGTEAFF,TGTGCCAGCAGCCCACAACACAGGACCCGCGGAACTGAAGCTTTCTTT
TRBJ1-1,13,-,few,TRBV9,CASSMYGETEAFF,TGTGCCAGCAGCATGTACGGGGAGACTGAAGCTTTCTTT
TRBJ1-1,14,TRBD1,few,TRBV27,CASRWTGPNTEAFF,TGTGCCAGCAGATGGACAGGGCCGAACACTGAAGCTTTCTTT
TRBJ2-3,13,-,few,TRBV5-6,CASSLAGTDTQYF,TGTGCCAGCAGCTTGGCGGGCACAGATACGCAGTATTTT
TRBJ2-1,11,-,-,TRBV6-5,CASTQGNEQFF,TGTGCCAGCACTCAGGGGAATGAGCAGTTCTTC
TRBJ1-3,15,-,-,TRBV7-2,CASSLIPQSGNTIYF,TGTGCCAGCAGCTTAATCCCGCAGTCTGGAAACACCATATATTTT
TRBJ1-1,16,-,few,TRBV25-1,CASSDHPGVRGTEAFF,TGTGCCAGCAGTGACCACCCAGGGGTTAGAGGCACTGAAGCTTTCTTT
TRBJ2-6,17,TRBD1,few,TRBV28,CASSLGGQGTGANVLTF,TGTGCCAGCAGTTTAGGGGGACAGGGTACAGGGGCCAACGTCCTGACTTTC
TRBJ2-3,16,TRBD2,-,TRBV7-9,CASSPPLAGPTDTQYF,TGTGCCAGCAGCCCCCCACTAGCGGGTCCCACAGATACGCAGTATTTT
TRBJ2-5,16,TRBD2,few,TRBV7-7,CASSRRASGTGETQYF,TGTGCTAGCAGCCGGAGAGCTAGCGGAACGGGGGAGACCCAGTACTTC
TRBJ1-2,15,TRBD1,-,TRBV10-3,CAIREPPRGPYGYTF,TGTGCCATCAGGGAACCCCCCAGGGGGCCCTATGGCTACACCTTC
TRBJ2-2,15,TRBD2,-,TRBV5-1,CASRGDYPSGGELFF,TGCGCCAGCAGAGGGGACTACCCCTCGGGCGGGGAGCTGTTTTTT
TRBJ1-2,15,-,-,TRBV6-5,CASSLRSEGSYGYTF,TGTGCCAGCAGCCTGAGATCCGAGGGGAGCTATGGCTACACCTTC
TRBJ2-3,14,-,few,TRBV19,CASSGRISTDTQYF,TGTGCCAGTAGTGGGAGAATTAGCACAGATACGCAGTATTTT
TRBJ2-7,12,TRBD1,few,TRBV30,CAWSADRYEQYF,TGTGCCTGGAGTGCGGACAGGTACGAGCAGTACTTC
TRBJ1-1,14,-,once,TRBV19,CASSIQGRSTEAFF,TGTGCCAGTAGTATCCAGGGACGGAGCACTGAAGCTTTCTTT
TRBJ2-7,14,-,-,TRBV28,CASSLGVVSYEQYF,TGTGCCAGCAGTTTAGGCGTAGTTTCCTACGAGCAGTACTTC
TRBJ1-3,15,-,few,TRBV7-2,CASSLRRISGNTIYF,TGTGCCAGCAGCCTTCGACGGATCTCTGGAAACACCATATATTTT
TRBJ2-5,11,-,-,TRBV7-9,CATTGEETQYF,TGTGCCACTACGGGCGAAGAGACCCAGTACTTC
TRBJ1-5,14,-,-,TRBV6-5,CASSPGDRNQPQHF,TGTGCCAGCAGCCCGGGGGACCGCAATCAGCCCCAGCATTTT
TRBJ1-1,13,-,-,TRBV2,CASSEGPNTEAFF,TGTGCCAGCAGTGAAGGGCCGAACACTGAAGCTTTCTTT
TRBJ2-7,16,TRBD2,few,TRBV5-4,CASSSGHRTSAYEQYF,TGTGCCAGCAGCTCGGGACACCGGACTAGCGCCTACGAGCAGTACTTC
TRBJ1-4,15,-,-,TRBV18,CASSLRGARDEKLFF,TGTGCCAGCTCACTGAGGGGAGCGCGGGATGAAAAACTGTTTTTT
TRBJ1-2,14,TRBD1,-,TRBV27,CASSLEGQFYGYTF,TGTGCCAGCAGTTTAGAGGGACAGTTCTATGGCTACACCTTC
TRBJ2-3,16,TRBD2,-,TRBV6-5,CASSLGLAGRTDTQYF,TGTGCCAGCAGTTTAGGACTAGCGGGACGCACAGATACGCAGTATTTT
TRBJ1-2,14,-,-,TRBV7-9,CASSIDRGNYGYTF,TGTGCCAGCAGCATCGACAGAGGGAACTATGGCTACACCTTC
TRBJ2-1,17,TRBD1,few,TRBV7-9,CASSLDKGTGSYNEQFF,TGTGCCAGCAGCTTAGATAAGGGGACAGGCTCCTACAATGAGCAGTTCTTC
TRBJ2-3,14,-,-,TRBV16,CASSLSGQGTTQYF,TGTGCCAGCAGCCTCAGTGGGCAGGGGACGACGCAGTATTTT